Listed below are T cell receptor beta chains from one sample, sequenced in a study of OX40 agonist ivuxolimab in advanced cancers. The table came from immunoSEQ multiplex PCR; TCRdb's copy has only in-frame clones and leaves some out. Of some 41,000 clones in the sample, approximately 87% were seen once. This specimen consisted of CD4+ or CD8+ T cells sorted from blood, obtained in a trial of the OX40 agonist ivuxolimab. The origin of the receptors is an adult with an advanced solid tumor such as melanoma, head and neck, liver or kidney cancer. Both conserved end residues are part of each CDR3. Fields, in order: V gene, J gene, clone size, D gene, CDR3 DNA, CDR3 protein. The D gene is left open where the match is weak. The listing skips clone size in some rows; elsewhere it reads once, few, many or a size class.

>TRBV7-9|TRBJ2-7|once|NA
TGTGCCAGCAGCCGTCTGGGGCAGGACTACGAGCAGTACTTC
CASSRLGQDYEQYF
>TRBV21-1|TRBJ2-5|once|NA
TGTGCCAGCAGTACCAAGGGACTAGCGGGTCACCAAGAGACCCAGTACTTC
CASSTKGLAGHQETQYF
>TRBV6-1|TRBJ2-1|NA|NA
TGTGCCAGCACCCTGACTAGATCCTCCTACAATGAGCAGTTCTTC
CASTLTRSSYNEQFF
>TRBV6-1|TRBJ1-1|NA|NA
TGTGCCAGCACGGTAGGATCAGTGCGGACTGAAGCTTTCTTT
CASTVGSVRTEAFF
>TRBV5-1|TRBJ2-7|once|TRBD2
TGCGCCAGCAGCTTGGTGGAGCGGGGCGGGGAGCAGTACTTC
CASSLVERGGEQYF
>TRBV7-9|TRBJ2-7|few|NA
TGTGCCAGCAGCTTAGGTCACGGATCCAACGAGCAGTACTTC
CASSLGHGSNEQYF
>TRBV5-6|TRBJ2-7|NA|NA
TGTGCCAGCAGCTCCCTATGGGGCGAGCAGTACTTC
CASSSLWGEQYF
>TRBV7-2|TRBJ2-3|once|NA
TGTGCCAGCAGCTTAGGGGGGGCCCCAGATACGCAGTATTTT
CASSLGGAPDTQYF
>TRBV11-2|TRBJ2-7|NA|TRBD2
TGTGCCAGCAGCTTAGGAGTTGGCGTGGCGGGAGGCCAATACGAGCAGTACTTC
CASSLGVGVAGGQYEQYF
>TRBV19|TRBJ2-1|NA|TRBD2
TGTGCCAGTAGTCCCCAGCGGGGGTCCTACAATGAGCAGTTCTTC
CASSPQRGSYNEQFF
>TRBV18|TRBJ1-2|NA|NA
TGTGCCAGCTCGCGCACCAGGGGAGCGGATGGCTACACCTTC
CASSRTRGADGYTF
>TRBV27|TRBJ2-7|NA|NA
TGTGCCAGCAGTCCCAGCCGCGAGCAGTACTTC
CASSPSREQYF
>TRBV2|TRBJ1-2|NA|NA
TGTGCCAGCAGTGCGGGTACGTGGAATTGGGGCTACACCTTC
CASSAGTWNWGYTF
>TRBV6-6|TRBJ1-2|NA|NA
TGTGCCAGCAGTTACTCAGGCAGAAACTATGGCTACACCTTC
CASSYSGRNYGYTF
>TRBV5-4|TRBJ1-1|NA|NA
TGTGCCAGCAGCTATTGGGGGGCGCGGACTTTCTTT
CASSYWGARTFF
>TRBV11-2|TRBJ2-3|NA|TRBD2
TGTGCCAGCAGCCCGGGACTAGCGGGGCCCTCGAGAGGTACGCAGTATTTT
CASSPGLAGPSRGTQYF
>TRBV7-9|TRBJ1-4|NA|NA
TGTGCCAGCAGCTCCCCCCGGTTTGGACATCCTAATGAAAAACTGTTTTTT
CASSSPRFGHPNEKLFF
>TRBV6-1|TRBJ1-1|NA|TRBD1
TGTGCCAGTCGGACAGGGGGCGTCACTGAAGCTTTCTTT
CASRTGGVTEAFF
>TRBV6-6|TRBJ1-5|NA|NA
TGTGCCAGCAGCCACCCGTCCCAGCCCCAGCATTTT
CASSHPSQPQHF
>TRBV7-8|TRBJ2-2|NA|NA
TGTGCCAGCAGCTTAGGGACCAACACCGGGGAGCTGTTTTTT
CASSLGTNTGELFF
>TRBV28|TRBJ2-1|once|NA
TGTGCCAGCGTACCGGGAGCCTCCTACAATGAGCAGTTCTTC
CASVPGASYNEQFF
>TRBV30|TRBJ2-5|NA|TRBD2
TGTGCCTGGAGTCTAATAGCGGGAGCGGAGACCCAGTACTTC
CAWSLIAGAETQYF
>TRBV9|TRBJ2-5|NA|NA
TGTGCCAGCAGCGACACGCAAGAGACCCAGTACTTC
CASSDTQETQYF
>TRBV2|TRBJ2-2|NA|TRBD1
TGTGCCAGCAGTGGGACAGGGAACACCGGGGAGCTGTTTTTT
CASSGTGNTGELFF
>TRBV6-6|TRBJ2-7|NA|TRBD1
TGTGCCAGCAGTGGAACAGGGGACGAGCAGTACTTC
CASSGTGDEQYF
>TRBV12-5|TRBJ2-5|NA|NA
TGTGCTAGTGATGGGCTGGCGGGGGAGACCCAGTACTTC
CASDGLAGETQYF
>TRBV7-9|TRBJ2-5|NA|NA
TGTGCCAGCAGCTACCAGGGTGTGGGGGAGACCCAGTACTTC
CASSYQGVGETQYF
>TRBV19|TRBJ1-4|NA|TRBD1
TGTGCCAGTAGAAGCAACGCAGGGGGAAGTGAAAAACTGTTTTTT
CASRSNAGGSEKLFF
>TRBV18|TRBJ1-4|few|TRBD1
TGTGCCAGCTCACCGACAGGGCTCAGTGAAAAACTGTTTTTT
CASSPTGLSEKLFF
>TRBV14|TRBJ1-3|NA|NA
TGTGCCAGCAGCCAAGCGCCTCCCCCCCTAGGAAACACCATATATTTT
CASSQAPPPLGNTIYF
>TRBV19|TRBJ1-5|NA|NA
TGTGCCAGTAGATATAGCAATCAGCCCCAGCATTTT
CASRYSNQPQHF
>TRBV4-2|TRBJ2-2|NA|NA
TGTGCCAGCAGCCAAGATTTGGTAGGCCCCGGGGAGCTGTTTTTT
CASSQDLVGPGELFF